The 8 T cell receptor beta chains below were found in one sample sequenced in a study of tumor-infiltrating lymphocytes in primary liver carcinoma. Reverse transcription of approximately 500 ng total RNA with a constant-region primer produced TCR beta cDNA. Three nested multiplex PCR rounds, a slightly modified ARM-PCR method, built the TCR beta libraries. The first two PCR rounds, approximately 10 cycles each, used TRBV1-TRBV30 forward primers and a C-beta reverse primer. TCRdb recomputed calls from the multiplex PCR reads with MiXCR, one row per CDR3 protein. The sample comprises 300,000 to 400,000 distinct CDR3 sequences, about 62% of which are singletons, and roughly 9% rests with the top ten. Unsorted whole blood supplied the blood RNA, and germline DNA was isolated too. The sequencing input was peripheral blood. The source of these receptors is a man aged 35 to 55 with primary liver carcinoma and hepatitis B virus infection.

Concerning this clonotype: A much larger clone lies one base from this, so it may be a read error. The J gene is TRBJ2-1, the V gene TRBV6-6; 12 bases map to TRBD2. This CDR3 has 16 residues. V trimming: 3 bases; J trimming: 6 bases; junction bases outside the gene matches: 6. Germline V CDR1 and CDR2: MNHNY, SVGAGI (reference sequence). The CDR3 spells CASSYSSGRVGNEQFF. Here the CDR3 DNA reads TGTGCCAGCAGTTATTCTAGCGGGAGGGTGGGCAATGAGCAGTTCTTC.

This clonotype showed up just once. Just one base apart from a much larger clone, this may be a read error. The chain combines TRBV12-3 or TRBV12-4 with TRBJ1-1, with D perhaps TRBD1 (6 bases). The CDR3 consists of 13 residues. Here the CDR3 reads CASSQGLNTEASF. The CDR3 DNA reads TGTGCCAGCAGCCAGGGGCTGAACACTGAAGCTTCCTTT.

Ten or more counts support this clonotype. This chain connects TRBV6-5 to TRBJ1-1, with a tentative D call TRBD1 (5 bases). The CDR3 sequence is 14 residues long. V gave up 6 bases and J gave up 5 bases, with 16 bases separating them. Looked up from germline, CDR1 is MNHEY and CDR2 is SVGAGI. The CDR3 bases are TGTGCCAGCAGCACCGGGGGGGTCGGGACTGAAGCTTTCTTT. It encodes CASSTGGVGTEAFF.

This clonotype was seen only a few times. The chain joins TRBV5-1 to TRBJ1-1; no clear D gene. CDR1 is SGHRS, CDR2 YFSETQ, per germline. The CDR3 runs 13 residues. Trimming stripped 0 bases from V and 10 bases from J, with 13 bases between. The CDR3 nucleotides read TGCGCCAGCAGCTTGGGTGGGGATCGGACAGCTTTCTTT. Its protein is CASSLGGDRTAFF.

In its sample, this clonotype was seen once. At one of its ends the junction is not consistent with the germline gene, which may arise from a read error. The chain couples TRBV6-1 to TRBJ2-2; possible D gene TRBD1, 8 bases. The CDR3 extends over 16 amino acids. Germline V gives CDR1 MNHNS, CDR2 SASEGT. The CDR3 region is CASNEAGQANTGELFF. In nucleotides, the CDR3 is TGTGCCAGCAATGAAGCGGGACAGGCAAACACCGGGGAGCTGTTTTTT.

A note on this clonotype: The germline gene is not matched at one end of the junction; a read error may be the cause. The CDR3 DNA is TGCGCCAGCAGCCAGAATTTGGGGGGGACGCAAAGTGAAAAACTGCTTTTT. This sequence encodes CASSQNLGGTQSEKLLF. The chain combines TRBV4-1 with TRBJ1-4, with a tentative D call TRBD1 (5 bases). The CDR3 spans 17 residues. Germline assignment: CDR1 MGHRA and CDR2 YSYEKL.

This clonotype is a singleton in its sample. A much bigger clone sits one base away, suggesting this may be a read error. This chain connects TRBV11-1 to TRBJ2-2; D is unclear. Germline CDR1 reads SGHAT; CDR2 reads FQDESV (reference sequence). The CDR3 totals 14 residues. As DNA, the CDR3 is TGTGAGAGCAGCATTCCACTGAACACCGGGGAGCTGTTTTTT. It codes for CESSIPLNTGELFF.

The count of this clonotype is one. This may stem from a read error, because a much larger clone lies one nucleotide away. The chain links TRBV6-5 to TRBJ2-7; tentatively, D is TRBD1 or TRBD2 (5 bases each). The CDR3 consists of 15 residues. Germline V gene sequence: CDR1 MNHEY, CDR2 SVGAGI. Written as DNA, the CDR3 is TGTGCCAGCAGTTACGGGGACGGGGAGTACTACGAGCATTACTTC. This translates into CASSYGDGEYYEHYF.